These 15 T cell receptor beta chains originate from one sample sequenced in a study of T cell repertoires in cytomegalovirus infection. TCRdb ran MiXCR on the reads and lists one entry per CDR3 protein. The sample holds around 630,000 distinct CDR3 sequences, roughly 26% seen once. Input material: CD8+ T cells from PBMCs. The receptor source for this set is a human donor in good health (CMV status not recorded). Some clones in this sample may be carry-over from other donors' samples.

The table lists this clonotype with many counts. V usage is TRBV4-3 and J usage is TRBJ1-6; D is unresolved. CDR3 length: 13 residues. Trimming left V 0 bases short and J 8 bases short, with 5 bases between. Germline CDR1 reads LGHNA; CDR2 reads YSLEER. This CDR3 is CASSQDRDSPLHF. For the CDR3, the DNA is TGCGCCAGCAGCCAAGATCGAGATTCACCCCTCCACTTT.

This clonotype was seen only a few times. Here the CDR3 DNA reads TGTGCTAGTGGTTTAGAGGCGGGACCCTATAACCTGGATGAGAACACTGAAGCTTTCTTT. Translated: CASGLEAGPYNLDENTEAFF. The chain uses TRBV12-5 and TRBJ1-1; tentatively, D is TRBD1 (5 bases). V gave up 3 bases and J gave up 1 base, with 27 bases separating them. Per germline, CDR1 LGHNT and CDR2 FRNRAP. The CDR3 is made up of 20 amino acids.

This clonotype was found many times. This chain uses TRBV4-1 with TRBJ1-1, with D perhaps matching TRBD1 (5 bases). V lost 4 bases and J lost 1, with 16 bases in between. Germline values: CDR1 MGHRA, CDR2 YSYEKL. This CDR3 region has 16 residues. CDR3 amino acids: CASSPFSAGPNTEAFF. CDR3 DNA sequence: TGCGCCAGCAGCCCCTTTTCAGCAGGGCCGAACACTGAAGCTTTCTTT.

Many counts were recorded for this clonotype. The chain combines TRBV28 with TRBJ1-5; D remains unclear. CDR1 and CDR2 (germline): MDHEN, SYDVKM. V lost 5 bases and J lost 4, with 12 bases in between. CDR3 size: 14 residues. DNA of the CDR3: TGTGCCAGCAGTCCTACACGCCGTAATCAGCCCCAGCATTTT. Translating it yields CASSPTRRNQPQHF.

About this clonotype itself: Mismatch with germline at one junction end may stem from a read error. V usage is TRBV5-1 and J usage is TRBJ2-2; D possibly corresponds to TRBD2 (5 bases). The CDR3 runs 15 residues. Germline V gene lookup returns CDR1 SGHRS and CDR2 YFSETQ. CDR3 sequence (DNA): TGCGCCAACAGCCTCGACTACGCGAACACCGGGGAGCTGTTTTTT. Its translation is CANSLDYANTGELFF.

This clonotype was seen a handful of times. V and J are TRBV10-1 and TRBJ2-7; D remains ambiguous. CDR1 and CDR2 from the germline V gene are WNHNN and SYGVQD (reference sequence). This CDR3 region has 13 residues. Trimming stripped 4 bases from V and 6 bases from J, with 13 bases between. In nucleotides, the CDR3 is TGCGCCAGCAGTGTAGTCGCGGCTTCCGAGCAGTACTTC. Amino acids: CASSVVAASEQYF.

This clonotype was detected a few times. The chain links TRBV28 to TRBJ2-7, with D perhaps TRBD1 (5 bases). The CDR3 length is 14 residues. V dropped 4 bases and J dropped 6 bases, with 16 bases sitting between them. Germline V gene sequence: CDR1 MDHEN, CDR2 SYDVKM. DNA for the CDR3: TGTGCCAGCAGTTCCTTGACCCTAGGGGCCGAGCAGTACGTC. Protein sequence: CASSSLTLGAEQYV.

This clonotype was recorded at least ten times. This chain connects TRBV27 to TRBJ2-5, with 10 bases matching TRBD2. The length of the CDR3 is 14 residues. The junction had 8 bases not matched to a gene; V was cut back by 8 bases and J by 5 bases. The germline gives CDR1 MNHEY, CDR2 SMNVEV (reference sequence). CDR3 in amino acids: CASGTSGDGETQYF. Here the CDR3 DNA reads TGTGCCAGCGGCACTAGCGGGGATGGGGAGACCCAGTACTTC.

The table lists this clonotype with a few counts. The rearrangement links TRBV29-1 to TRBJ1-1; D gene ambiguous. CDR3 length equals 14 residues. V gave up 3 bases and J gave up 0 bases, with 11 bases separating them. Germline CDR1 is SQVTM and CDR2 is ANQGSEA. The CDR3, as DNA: TGCAGCGTTGATAGCGGGATCGTGAACACTGAAGCTTTCTTT. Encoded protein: CSVDSGIVNTEAFF.

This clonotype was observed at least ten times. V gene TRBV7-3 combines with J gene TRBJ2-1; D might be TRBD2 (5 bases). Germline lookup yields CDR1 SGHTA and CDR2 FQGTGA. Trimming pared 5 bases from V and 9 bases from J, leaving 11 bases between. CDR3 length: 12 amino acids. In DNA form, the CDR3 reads TGTGCCAGCAGCCCCTACCGGGGTGAGCAGTTCTTC. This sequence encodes CASSPYRGEQFF.

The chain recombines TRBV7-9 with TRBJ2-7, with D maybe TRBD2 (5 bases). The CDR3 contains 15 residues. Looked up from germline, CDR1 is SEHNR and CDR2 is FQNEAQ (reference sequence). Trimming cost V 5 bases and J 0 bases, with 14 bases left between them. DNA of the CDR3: TGTGCCAGCAGCGGCACGGGATTAAGCTCCTACGAGCAGTACTTC. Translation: CASSGTGLSSYEQYF.

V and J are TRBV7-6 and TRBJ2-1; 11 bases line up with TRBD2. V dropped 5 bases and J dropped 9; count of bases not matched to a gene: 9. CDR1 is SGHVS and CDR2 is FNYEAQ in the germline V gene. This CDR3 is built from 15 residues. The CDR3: CASSARRLAGTEQFF. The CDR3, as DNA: TGTGCCAGCAGCGCAAGACGACTAGCGGGGACTGAGCAGTTCTTC. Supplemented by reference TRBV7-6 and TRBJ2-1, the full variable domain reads GAGVSQSPRYKVTKRGQDVALRCDPISGHVSLYWYRQALGQGPEFLTYFNYEAQQDKSGLPNDRFSAERPEGSISTLTIQRTEQRDSAMYRCASSARRLAGTEQFFGPGTRLTVL.

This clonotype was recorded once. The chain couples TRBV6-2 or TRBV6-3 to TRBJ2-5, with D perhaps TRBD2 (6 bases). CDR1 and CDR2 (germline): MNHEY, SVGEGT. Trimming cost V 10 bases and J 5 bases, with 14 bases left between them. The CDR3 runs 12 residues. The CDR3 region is CANSNGGETQYF. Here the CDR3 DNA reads TGTGCCAACAGCAACGGGGGTGAGACCCAGTACTTC.

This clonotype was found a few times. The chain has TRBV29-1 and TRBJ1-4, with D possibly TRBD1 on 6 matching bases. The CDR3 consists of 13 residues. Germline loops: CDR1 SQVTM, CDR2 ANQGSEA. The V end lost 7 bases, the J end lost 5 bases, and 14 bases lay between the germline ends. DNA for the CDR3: TGCAGCGGGTGGGACAAGCAGAATGAAAAACTGTTTTTT. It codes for CSGWDKQNEKLFF.

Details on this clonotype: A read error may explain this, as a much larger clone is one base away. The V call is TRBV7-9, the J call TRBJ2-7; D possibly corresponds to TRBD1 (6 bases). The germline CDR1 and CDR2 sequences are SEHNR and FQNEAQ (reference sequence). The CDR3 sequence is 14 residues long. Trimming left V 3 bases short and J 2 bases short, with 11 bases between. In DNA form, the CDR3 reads TGTGCCAGCAGCTTCCGGGACACTACCTACGAGCAGTACTTC. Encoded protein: CASSFRDTTYEQYF.